This passage covers 4 T cell receptor beta chains from one sample sequenced in a study of T-cell reconstitution after alpha-beta-depleted transplantation in children. Preparing the TCRbeta library involved the use of unique molecular identifiers. TCRdb re-analysed the PCR reads in MiXCR, keeping a single row per CDR3 protein. The table has about 310,000 distinct CDR3 sequences, around 25% seen once. The material was PBMCs, mostly from graft donor cells, obtained 180 days after TCRalphabeta/CD19-depleted stem cell transplant. The receptors derive from a male patient younger than 18 who had a stem cell transplant for acute lymphoblastic leukemia, so the T cells may come from the graft donor.

The chain links TRBV12-3 or TRBV12-4 to TRBJ2-7, with 14 bases aligning to TRBD2. The CDR3 sequence is 15 residues long. Unmatched junction bases numbered 4, after V lost 4 bases and J lost 5 bases. The CDR3 loop is CASSYGLAGGNEQYF. The CDR3 DNA is TGTGCCAGCAGTTACGGACTAGCGGGAGGAAACGAGCAGTACTTC.

This clonotype was detected only a few times. V is TRBV20-1 and J is TRBJ2-1; perhaps TRBD2 as D (5 bases). The germline V and J ends were trimmed by 0 bases and 1 base, with 10 bases remaining between them. Per germline, CDR1 DFQATT and CDR2 SNEGSKA (reference sequence). CDR3 size: 15 residues. The CDR3 here is CSAREGSGSYNEQFF. Here the CDR3 DNA reads TGCAGTGCTAGAGAAGGGAGCGGATCCTACAATGAGCAGTTCTTC.

This clonotype has more than one count but fewer than ten. The chain links TRBV7-6 to TRBJ2-7, with D uncertain. CDR3 size: 12 residues. Germline CDR1 SGHVS, CDR2 FNYEAQ. V lost 1 base and J lost 4, with 5 bases in between. The CDR3 DNA reads as TGTGCCAGCAGCTTAGTGCAGTACGAGCAGTACTTC. This codes for CASSLVQYEQYF.

In this sample, this clonotype turned up a few times. The chain recombines TRBV7-9 with TRBJ2-7; the D gene is possibly TRBD1 (6 bases). CDR1 and CDR2 from the germline V gene are SEHNR and FQNEAQ (reference sequence). V was pared by 8 bases and J by 6 bases, with 23 bases between. The CDR3 consists of 15 residues. The CDR3 protein is CASGRTDLTGGEQYF. Here the CDR3 DNA reads TGTGCCAGCGGGCGGACAGACCTTACTGGGGGCGAGCAGTACTTC.